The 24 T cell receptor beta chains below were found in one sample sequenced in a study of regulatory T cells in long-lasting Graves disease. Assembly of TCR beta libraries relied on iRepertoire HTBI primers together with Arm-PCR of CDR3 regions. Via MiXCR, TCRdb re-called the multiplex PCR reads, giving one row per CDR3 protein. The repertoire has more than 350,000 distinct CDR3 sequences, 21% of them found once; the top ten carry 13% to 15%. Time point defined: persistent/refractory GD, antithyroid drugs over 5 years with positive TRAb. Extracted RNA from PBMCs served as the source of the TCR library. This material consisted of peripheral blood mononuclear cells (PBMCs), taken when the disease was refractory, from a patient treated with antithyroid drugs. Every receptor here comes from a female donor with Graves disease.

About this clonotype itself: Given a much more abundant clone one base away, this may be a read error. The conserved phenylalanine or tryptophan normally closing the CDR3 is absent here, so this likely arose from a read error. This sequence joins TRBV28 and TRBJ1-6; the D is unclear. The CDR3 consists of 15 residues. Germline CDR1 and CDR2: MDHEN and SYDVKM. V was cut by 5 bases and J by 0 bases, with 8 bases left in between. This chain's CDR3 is CASSDTSSYNSPLHV. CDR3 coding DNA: TGTGCCAGCAGTGACACGAGCTCCTATAATTCACCCCTCCACGTT.

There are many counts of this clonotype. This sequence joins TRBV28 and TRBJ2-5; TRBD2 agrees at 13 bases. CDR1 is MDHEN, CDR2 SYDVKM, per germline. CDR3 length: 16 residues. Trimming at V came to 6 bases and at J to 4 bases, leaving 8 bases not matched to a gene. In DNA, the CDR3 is TGTGCCAGCAGCCTACTAGCGGGAGGGCCGGGAGAGACCCAGTACTTC. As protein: CASSLLAGGPGETQYF.

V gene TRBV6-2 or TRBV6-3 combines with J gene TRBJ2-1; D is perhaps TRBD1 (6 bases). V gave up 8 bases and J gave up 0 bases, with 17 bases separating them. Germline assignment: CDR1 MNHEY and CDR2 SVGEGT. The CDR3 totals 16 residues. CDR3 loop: CASVYPGTNSYNEQFF. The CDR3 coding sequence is TGTGCCAGCGTCTATCCCGGGACAAACTCCTACAATGAGCAGTTCTTC.

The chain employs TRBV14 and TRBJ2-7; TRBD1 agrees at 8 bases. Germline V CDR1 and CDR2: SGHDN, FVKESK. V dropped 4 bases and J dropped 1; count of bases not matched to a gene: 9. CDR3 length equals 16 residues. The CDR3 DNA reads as TGTGCCAGCAGCCGTCCCGGCAGGACAGGGTCCTACGAGCAGTACTTC. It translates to CASSRPGRTGSYEQYF.

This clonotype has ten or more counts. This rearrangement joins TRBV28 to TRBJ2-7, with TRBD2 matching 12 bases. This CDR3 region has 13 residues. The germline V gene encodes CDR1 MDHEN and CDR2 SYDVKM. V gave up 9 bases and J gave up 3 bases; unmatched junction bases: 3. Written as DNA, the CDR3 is TGTGCCAGTCTAGCGGGAGGGGGCTACGAGCAGTACTTC. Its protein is CASLAGGGYEQYF.

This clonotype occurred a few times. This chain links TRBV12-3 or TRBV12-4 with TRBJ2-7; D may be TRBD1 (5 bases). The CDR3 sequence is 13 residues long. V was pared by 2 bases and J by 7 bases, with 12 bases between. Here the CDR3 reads CASSLQVGQEQYF. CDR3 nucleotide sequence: TGTGCCAGCAGTTTACAGGTGGGGCAGGAGCAGTACTTC.

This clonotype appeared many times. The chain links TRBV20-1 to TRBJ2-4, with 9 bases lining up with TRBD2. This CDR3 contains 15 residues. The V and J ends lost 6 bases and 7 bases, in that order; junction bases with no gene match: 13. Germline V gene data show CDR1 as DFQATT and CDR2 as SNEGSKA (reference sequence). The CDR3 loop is CSAPAGGRDANIQYF. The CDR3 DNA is TGCAGTGCCCCAGCGGGCGGGAGGGATGCGAACATTCAGTACTTC.

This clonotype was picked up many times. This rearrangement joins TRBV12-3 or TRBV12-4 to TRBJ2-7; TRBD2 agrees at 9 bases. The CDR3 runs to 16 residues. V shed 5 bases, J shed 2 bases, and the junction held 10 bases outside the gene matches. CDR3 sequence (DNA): TGTGCCAGCAGTAAGACCACTAGCGGGTGGGCCTACGAGCAGTACTTC. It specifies CASSKTTSGWAYEQYF.

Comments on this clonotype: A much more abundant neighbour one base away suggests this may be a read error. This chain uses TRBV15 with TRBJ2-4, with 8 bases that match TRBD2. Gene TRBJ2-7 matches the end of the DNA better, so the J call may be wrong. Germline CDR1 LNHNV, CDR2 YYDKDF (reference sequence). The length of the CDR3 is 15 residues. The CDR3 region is CATSRGEAGAFEQYF. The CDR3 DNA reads TGTGCCACCAGCAGAGGGGAAGCGGGAGCCTTCGAGCAGTACTTC.

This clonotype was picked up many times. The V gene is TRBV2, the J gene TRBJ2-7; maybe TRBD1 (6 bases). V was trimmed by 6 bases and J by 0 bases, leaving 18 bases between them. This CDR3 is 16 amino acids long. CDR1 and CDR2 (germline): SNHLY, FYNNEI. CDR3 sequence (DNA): TGTGCCAGCAGAAGCCCCGGGACACTAAGCTCCTACGAGCAGTACTTC. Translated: CASRSPGTLSSYEQYF.

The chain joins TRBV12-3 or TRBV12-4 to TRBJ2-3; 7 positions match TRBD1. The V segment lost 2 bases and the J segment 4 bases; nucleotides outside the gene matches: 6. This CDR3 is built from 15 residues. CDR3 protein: CASSLSGGQADTQYF. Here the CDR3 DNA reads TGTGCCAGCAGTTTATCTGGCGGACAGGCAGATACGCAGTATTTT.

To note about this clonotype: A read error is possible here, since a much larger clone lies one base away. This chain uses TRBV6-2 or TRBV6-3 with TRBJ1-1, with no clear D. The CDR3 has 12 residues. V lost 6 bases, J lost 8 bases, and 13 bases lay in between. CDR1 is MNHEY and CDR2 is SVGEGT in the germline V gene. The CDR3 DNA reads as TGTGCCAGCAGAGACCCAAGGCGGGAAGCTTTCTTT. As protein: CASRDPRREAFF.

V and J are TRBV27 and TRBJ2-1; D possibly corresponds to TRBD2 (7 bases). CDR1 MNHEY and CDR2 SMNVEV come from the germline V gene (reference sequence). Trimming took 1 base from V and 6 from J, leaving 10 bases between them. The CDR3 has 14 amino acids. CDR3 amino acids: CASSLWGGRNEQFF. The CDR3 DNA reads TGTGCCAGCAGTTTATGGGGGGGGCGCAATGAGCAGTTCTTC.

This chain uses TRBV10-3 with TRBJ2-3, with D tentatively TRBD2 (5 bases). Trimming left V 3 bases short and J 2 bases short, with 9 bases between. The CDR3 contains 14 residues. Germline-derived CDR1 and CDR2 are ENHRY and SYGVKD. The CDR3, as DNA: TGTGCCATCAGTGACGGACGGGACACAGATACGCAGTATTTT. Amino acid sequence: CAISDGRDTDTQYF.

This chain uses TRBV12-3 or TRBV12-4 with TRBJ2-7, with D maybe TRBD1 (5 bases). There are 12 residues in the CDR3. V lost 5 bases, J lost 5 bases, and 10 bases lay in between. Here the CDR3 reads CASSPGHHEQYF. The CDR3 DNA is TGTGCCAGCAGTCCAGGGCACCACGAGCAGTACTTC.

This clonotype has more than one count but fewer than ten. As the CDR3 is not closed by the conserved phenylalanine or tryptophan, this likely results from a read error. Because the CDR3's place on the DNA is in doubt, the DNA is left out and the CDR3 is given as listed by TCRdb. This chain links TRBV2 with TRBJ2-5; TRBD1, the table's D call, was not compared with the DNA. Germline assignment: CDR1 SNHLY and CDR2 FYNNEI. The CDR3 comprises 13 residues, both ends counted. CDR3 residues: CASKDPVTAGDQV.

The CDR3 sequence: CASSEARNTIYF. CDR3 in DNA: TGTGCCAGCAGTGAAGCGCGAAACACCATATATTTT. The chain is built from TRBV2 and TRBJ1-3; D not resolved. Germline V gene sequence: CDR1 SNHLY, CDR2 FYNNEI. V was trimmed by 0 bases and J by 5 bases, leaving 2 bases between them. This CDR3 spans 12 amino acids.

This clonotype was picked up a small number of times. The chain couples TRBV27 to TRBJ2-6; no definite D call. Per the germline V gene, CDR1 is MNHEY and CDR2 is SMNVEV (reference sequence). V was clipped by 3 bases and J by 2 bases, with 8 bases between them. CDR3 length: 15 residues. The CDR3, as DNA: TGTGCCAGCAGTTTCAACCAACCTGGGGCCAACGTCCTGACTTTC. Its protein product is CASSFNQPGANVLTF.

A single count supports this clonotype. The CDR3 DNA follows: TGCGCCAGCAGTGAGTCAGCGGATGGTAATTCACCCCTCCACTTT. This encodes CASSESADGNSPLHF. The J gene is TRBJ1-6, the V gene TRBV10-1; unclear D gene. The CDR3 is made up of 15 amino acids. Looked up from germline, CDR1 is WNHNN and CDR2 is SYGVQD (reference sequence). V was cut by 0 bases and J by 6 bases, with 9 bases left in between.

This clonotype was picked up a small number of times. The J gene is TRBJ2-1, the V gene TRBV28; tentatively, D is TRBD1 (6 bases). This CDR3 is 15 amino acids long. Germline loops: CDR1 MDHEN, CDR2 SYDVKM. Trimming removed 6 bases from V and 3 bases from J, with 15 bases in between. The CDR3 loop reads CASSSGQYYYNEQFF. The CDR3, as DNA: TGTGCCAGCAGCAGTGGACAGTACTACTACAATGAGCAGTTCTTC.

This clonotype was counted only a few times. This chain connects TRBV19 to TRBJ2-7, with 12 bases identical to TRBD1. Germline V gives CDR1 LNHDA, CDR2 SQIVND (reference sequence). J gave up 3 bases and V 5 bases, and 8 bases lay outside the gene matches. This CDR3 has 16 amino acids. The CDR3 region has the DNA TGTGCCAGTAGTGGACCGGGACAGGGGGCTAACTACGAGCAGTACTTC. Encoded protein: CASSGPGQGANYEQYF.

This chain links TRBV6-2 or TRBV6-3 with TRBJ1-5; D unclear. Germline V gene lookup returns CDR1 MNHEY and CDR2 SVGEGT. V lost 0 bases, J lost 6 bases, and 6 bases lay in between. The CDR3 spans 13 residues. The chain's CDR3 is CASSYSGFQPQHF. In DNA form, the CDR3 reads TGTGCCAGCAGTTACTCAGGGTTTCAGCCCCAGCATTTT.

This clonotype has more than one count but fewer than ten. The CDR3 here is CASSRPVGAGVLSSTDTQYF. The CDR3 nucleotides read TGTGCCAGTAGCCGCCCAGTAGGAGCGGGAGTTTTATCTAGCACAGATACGCAGTATTTT. The rearrangement joins TRBV19 to TRBJ2-3; TRBD2 matches 8 bases. The V gene end was trimmed by 6 bases and the J gene end by 0 bases; junction bases not matched to a gene: 20. CDR1 is LNHDA, CDR2 SQIVND, per germline (reference sequence). The CDR3 runs to 20 residues.

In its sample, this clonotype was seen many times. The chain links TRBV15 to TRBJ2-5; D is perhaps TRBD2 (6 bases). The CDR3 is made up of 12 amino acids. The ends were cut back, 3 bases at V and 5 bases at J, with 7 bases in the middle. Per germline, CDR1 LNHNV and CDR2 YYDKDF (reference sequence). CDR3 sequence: CATSRAGETQYF. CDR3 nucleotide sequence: TGTGCCACCAGCAGGGCGGGGGAGACCCAGTACTTC.